One and the same sample provided the 4 T cell receptor beta chains below, sequenced in a study of CD8 T cells in Susac syndrome. Random hexamers were used to reverse transcribe 0.5 to 1 ug of RNA. In TCRdb, the immunoSEQ multiplex PCR reads were re-called with MiXCR into one record per CDR3 protein. The repertoire includes 40,000 to 55,000 distinct CDR3 sequences, 80% to 95% of them detected once, and 0.41% sits in the top ten. The source material was CD8+ T cells from PBMCs. The receptors here all came from a human donor in good health.

DNA for the CDR3: TGTGCCAGCAGCTTTTCCCCCACTGGGGGGCGGGGGTCCTACAATGAGCAGTTCTTC. Encoded protein: CASSFSPTGGRGSYNEQFF. This chain links TRBV7-9 with TRBJ2-1, with D possibly TRBD2 on 7 matching bases. V lost 3 bases, J lost 1 base, and 22 bases lay in between. CDR1 is SEHNR, CDR2 FQNEAQ, per germline (reference sequence). This CDR3 contains 19 residues. Using reference TRBV7-9 and TRBJ2-1 for the parts outside the CDR3, the full variable domain is DTGVSQNPRHKITKRGQNVTFRCDPISEHNRLYWYRQTLGQGPEFLTYFQNEAQLEKSRLLSDRFSAERPKGSFSTLEIQRTEQGDSAMYLCASSFSPTGGRGSYNEQFFGPGTRLTVL.

V is TRBV15 and J is TRBJ2-2, with unresolved D. CDR3 length: 16 amino acids. V shed 0 bases and J shed 2 bases, with 10 bases lying between them. Per the germline V gene, CDR1 is LNHNV and CDR2 is YYDKDF (reference sequence). The CDR3 DNA is TGTGCCACCAGCAGAGATCTATCCTTCAACACCGGGGAGCTGTTTTTT. Translation: CATSRDLSFNTGELFF.

The J gene is TRBJ1-1, the V gene TRBV5-6; 7 bases are a match to TRBD1. The CDR3 contains 14 residues. CDR1 and CDR2 (germline): SGHDT, YYEEEE. The J segment lost 4 bases and the V segment lost 1 base, leaving 4 bases of the junction unmatched. The CDR3 DNA reads TGTGCCAGCAGCTTGATTTCAGGGGGCACTGAAGCTTTCTTT. Translated, it gives CASSLISGGTEAFF.

V is TRBV19 and J is TRBJ2-1; D call uncertain. The CDR3 runs to 12 residues. Per the germline V gene, CDR1 is LNHDA and CDR2 is SQIVND (reference sequence). Trimming stripped 1 base from V and 6 bases from J, with 4 bases between. The CDR3 bases are TGTGCCAGTAGTATAGGGCCCAATGAGCAGTTCTTC. Its translation is CASSIGPNEQFF.